These 11 T cell receptor beta chains were sequenced from one sample in a study of blood T cell repertoires in COVID-19. The table came from immunoSEQ multiplex PCR; TCRdb's copy has only in-frame clones and leaves some out. The data show 70,000 or so clones, 82% seen once. The sequencing input was peripheral blood. The receptors here all came from a human donor in a cohort sampled during active COVID-19.

This clone was seen just once. The rearrangement uses TRBV15 and TRBJ2-7, with 7 bases lining up with TRBD1. Unmatched junction bases numbered 8, after V lost 4 bases and J lost 2 bases. Germline assignment: CDR1 LNHNV and CDR2 YYDKDF (reference sequence). The CDR3 contains 15 residues. The CDR3 DNA reads TGTGCCACCAGCAAGTCCAGACAGGGTCCCTACGAGCAGTACTTC. This encodes CATSKSRQGPYEQYF.

The rearrangement links TRBV6-5 to TRBJ1-4, with a tentative D call TRBD1 (6 bases). Trimming shortened V by 4 bases and J by 14 bases, and 14 bases separated the two germline ends. This CDR3 is built from 12 residues. CDR1 and CDR2 from the germline V gene are MNHEY and SVGAGI. CDR3 sequence: CASSSAGQGLFF. In DNA form, the CDR3 reads TGTGCCAGCAGTTCGGCAGGGCAGGGGCTGTTTTTT.

The V call is TRBV27, the J call TRBJ1-2; maybe TRBD1 (5 bases). Trimming pared 4 bases from V and 5 bases from J, leaving 14 bases between. The length of the CDR3 is 14 residues. In germline, CDR1 is MNHEY, CDR2 SMNVEV (reference sequence). This CDR3 reads CASSYSMGGYGYTF. In DNA, the CDR3 is TGTGCCAGCAGTTATTCTATGGGGGGTTATGGCTACACCTTC.

This sequence joins TRBV5-4 and TRBJ2-7; 11 nucleotides agree with TRBD1. From germline, CDR1 is SGHNT and CDR2 YYREEE (reference sequence). This CDR3 has 16 amino acids. Trimming cost V 4 bases and J 0 bases; bases outside gene matches: 6. CDR3 sequence reads: CASSPRTGGSSYEQYF. The CDR3 DNA is TGTGCCAGCAGCCCCAGGACAGGGGGCAGCTCCTACGAGCAGTACTTC.

The chain couples TRBV10-3 to TRBJ1-3; tentative D call: TRBD1 (6 bases). V dropped 10 bases and J dropped 0 bases, with 22 bases sitting between them. The germline V gene encodes CDR1 ENHRY and CDR2 SYGVKD. The CDR3 sequence is 17 residues long. CDR3 in DNA: TGTGCCACCCAGGGGCGACAGTTCTCCCGCTCTGGAAACACCATATATTTT. It codes for CATQGRQFSRSGNTIYF.

A single count supports this clone. V usage is TRBV11-2 and J usage is TRBJ2-1; 7 nucleotides line up with TRBD1. Germline V gene sequence: CDR1 SGHAT, CDR2 FQNNGV. The V segment lost 5 bases and the J segment 6 bases; nucleotides outside the gene matches: 7. This CDR3 has 14 residues. CDR3 in amino acids: CASSPRGQLNEQFF. CDR3 DNA sequence: TGTGCCAGCAGCCCCCGGGGACAGCTCAATGAGCAGTTCTTC.

The chain employs TRBV11-2 and TRBJ2-6; 8 bases align to TRBD1. Per germline, CDR1 SGHAT and CDR2 FQNNGV. The CDR3 runs to 17 residues. Losses at the gene ends were 5 bases for V and 1 base for J; bases not matched to a gene: 7. The CDR3 region has the DNA TGTGCCAGCAGCGCTTCTCGGACAGGGTCTGGGGCCAACGTCCTGACTTTC. The encoded protein is CASSASRTGSGANVLTF. Looking up the rest from reference TRBV11-2 and TRBJ2-6 gives the full variable domain: EAGVAQSPRYKIIEKRQSVAFWCNPISGHATLYWYQQILGQGPKLLIQFQNNGVVDDSQLPKDRFSAERLKGVDSTLKIQPAKLEDSAVYLCASSASRTGSGANVLTFGAGSRLTVL.

The chain recombines TRBV7-3 with TRBJ1-1; D is undetermined. The germline V and J ends were trimmed by 0 bases and 6 bases, with 8 bases remaining between them. Germline CDR1 reads SGHTA; CDR2 reads FQGTGA. There are 13 residues in the CDR3. CDR3 loop: CASSLTMAAEAFF. The CDR3 bases are TGTGCCAGCAGCTTAACGATGGCAGCTGAAGCTTTCTTT. Full variable domain (remainder filled in from reference TRBV7-3 and TRBJ1-1): GAGVSQTPSNKVTEKGKYVELRCDPISGHTALYWYRQSLGQGPEFLIYFQGTGAADDSGLPNDRFFAVRPEGSVSTLKIQRTERGDSAVYLCASSLTMAAEAFFGQGTRLTVV.

The chain joins TRBV27 to TRBJ1-5, with 8 bases that match TRBD1. The germline V gene encodes CDR1 MNHEY and CDR2 SMNVEV (reference sequence). V lost 6 bases to trimming and J lost 6 bases; unmatched junction nucleotides: 7. The CDR3 is 14 amino acids. CDR3 protein: CASRQQGVSQPQHF. The DNA for the CDR3 is TGTGCCAGCAGGCAACAGGGGGTTAGTCAGCCCCAGCATTTT.

This clone is a singleton in its sample. The gene calls are TRBV5-1 and TRBJ2-5; 10 bases agree with TRBD2. The CDR3 is made up of 15 amino acids. V dropped 2 bases and J dropped 2; count of bases not matched to a gene: 3. Germline V lookup: CDR1 SGHRS, CDR2 YFSETQ. In DNA form, the CDR3 reads TGCGCCAGCAGCTTCCCTAGCGGGGGACAAGAGACCCAGTACTTC. This gives the protein CASSFPSGGQETQYF. Combining the CDR3 with reference TRBV5-1 and TRBJ2-5 gives the whole variable domain KAGVTQTPRYLIKTRGQQVTLSCSPISGHRSVSWYQQTPGQGLQFLFEYFSETQRNKGNFPGRFSGRQFSNSRSEMNVSTLELGDSALYLCASSFPSGGQETQYFGPGTRLLVL.

The J gene is TRBJ2-5, the V gene TRBV7-3; a weak D match, TRBD1 (6 bases). V lost 5 bases and J lost 7, with 17 bases in between. Germline V lookup: CDR1 SGHTA, CDR2 FQGTGA. The CDR3 runs 14 residues. In DNA form, the CDR3 reads TGTGCCAGCAGCCCAGGGGAGCCCCGTGGGACCCAGTACTTC. Translating gives CASSPGEPRGTQYF.